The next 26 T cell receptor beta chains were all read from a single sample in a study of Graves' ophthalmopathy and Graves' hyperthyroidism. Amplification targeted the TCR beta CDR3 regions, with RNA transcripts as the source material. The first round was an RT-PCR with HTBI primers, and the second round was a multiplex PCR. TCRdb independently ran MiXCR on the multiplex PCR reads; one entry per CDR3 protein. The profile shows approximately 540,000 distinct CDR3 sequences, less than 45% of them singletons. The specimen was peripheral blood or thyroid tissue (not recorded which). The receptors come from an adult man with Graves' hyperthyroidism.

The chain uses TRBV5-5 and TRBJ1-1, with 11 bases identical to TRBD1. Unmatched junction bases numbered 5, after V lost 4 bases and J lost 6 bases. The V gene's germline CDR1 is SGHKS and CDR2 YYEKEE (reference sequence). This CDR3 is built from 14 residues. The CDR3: CASSEDRGRAEAFF. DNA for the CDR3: TGTGCCAGCAGCGAGGACAGGGGGCGCGCTGAAGCTTTCTTT.

Here the CDR3 reads CASSTTAGAEKLFF. CDR3 bases: TGTGCCAGCAGCACGACAGCTGGGGCAGAAAAACTGTTTTTT. The chain combines TRBV7-9 with TRBJ1-4; the D gene is possibly TRBD1 (5 bases). The V and J ends lost 5 bases and 8 bases respectively, with 15 bases between them. The germline CDR1 and CDR2 sequences are SEHNR and FQNEAQ (reference sequence). The CDR3 is 14 amino acids.

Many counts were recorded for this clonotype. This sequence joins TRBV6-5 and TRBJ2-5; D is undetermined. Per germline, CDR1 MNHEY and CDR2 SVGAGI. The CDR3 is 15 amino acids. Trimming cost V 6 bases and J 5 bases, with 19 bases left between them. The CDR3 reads CASSLIPQSFETQYF. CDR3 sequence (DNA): TGTGCCAGCAGCCTAATTCCACAGTCTTTCGAGACCCAGTACTTC.

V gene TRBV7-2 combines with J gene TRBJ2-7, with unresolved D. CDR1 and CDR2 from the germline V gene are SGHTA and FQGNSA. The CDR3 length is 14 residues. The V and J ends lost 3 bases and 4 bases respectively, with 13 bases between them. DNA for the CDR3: TGTGCCAGCAGCTTTTGGGAAGGACGATACGAGCAGTACTTC. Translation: CASSFWEGRYEQYF.

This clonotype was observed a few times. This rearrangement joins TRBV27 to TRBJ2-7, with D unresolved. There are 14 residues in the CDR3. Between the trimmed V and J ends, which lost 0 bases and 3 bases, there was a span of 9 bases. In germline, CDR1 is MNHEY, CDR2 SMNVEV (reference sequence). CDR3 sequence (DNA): TGTGCCAGCAGTTTATCTCAAGGGATCTACGAGCAGTACTTC. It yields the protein CASSLSQGIYEQYF.

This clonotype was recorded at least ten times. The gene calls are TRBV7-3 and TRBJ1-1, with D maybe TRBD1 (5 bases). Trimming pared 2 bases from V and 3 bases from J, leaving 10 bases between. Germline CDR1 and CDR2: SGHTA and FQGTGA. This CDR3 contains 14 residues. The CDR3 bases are TGTGCCAGCAGCTTACTCCCGGGGGACACTGAAGCTTTCTTT. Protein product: CASSLLPGDTEAFF.

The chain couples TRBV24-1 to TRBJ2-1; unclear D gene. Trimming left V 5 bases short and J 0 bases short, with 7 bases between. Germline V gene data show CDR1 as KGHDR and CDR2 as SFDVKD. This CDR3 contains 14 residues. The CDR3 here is CATSATSSYNEQFF. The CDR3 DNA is TGTGCCACCAGTGCCACGAGCTCCTACAATGAGCAGTTCTTC.

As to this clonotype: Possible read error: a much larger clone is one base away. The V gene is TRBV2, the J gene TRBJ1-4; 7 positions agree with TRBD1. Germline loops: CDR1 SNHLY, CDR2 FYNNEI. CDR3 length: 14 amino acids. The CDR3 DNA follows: TGTGCCAGCAGCTCGATAGGGGGCCATGAAAAACCGTTTTTT. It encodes CASSSIGGHEKPFF.

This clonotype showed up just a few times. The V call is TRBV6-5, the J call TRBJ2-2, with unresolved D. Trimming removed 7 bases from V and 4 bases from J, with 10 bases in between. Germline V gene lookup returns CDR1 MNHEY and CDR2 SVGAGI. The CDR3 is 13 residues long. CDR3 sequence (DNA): TGTGCCAGCAACGACCACCTCACCGGGGAGCTGTTTTTT. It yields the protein CASNDHLTGELFF.

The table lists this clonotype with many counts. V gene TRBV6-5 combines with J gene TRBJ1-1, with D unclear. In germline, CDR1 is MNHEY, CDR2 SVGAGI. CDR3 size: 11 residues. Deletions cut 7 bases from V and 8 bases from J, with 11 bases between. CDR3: CASIGEREAFF. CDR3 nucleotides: TGTGCCAGCATAGGAGAACGGGAAGCTTTCTTT.

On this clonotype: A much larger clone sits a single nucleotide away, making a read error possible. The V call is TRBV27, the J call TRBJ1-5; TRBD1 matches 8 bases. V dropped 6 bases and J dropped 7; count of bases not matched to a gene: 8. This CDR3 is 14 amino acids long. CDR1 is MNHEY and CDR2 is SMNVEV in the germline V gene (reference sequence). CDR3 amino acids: CASSRTGHVQPQHF. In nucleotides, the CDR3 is TGTGCCAGCAGCCGGACAGGGCACGTACAGCCCCAGCATTTT.

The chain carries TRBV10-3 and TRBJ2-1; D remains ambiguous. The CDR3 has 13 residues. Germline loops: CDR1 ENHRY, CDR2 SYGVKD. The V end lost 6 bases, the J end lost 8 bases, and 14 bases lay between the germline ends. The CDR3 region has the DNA TGTGCCATCAGCGAAGGGATGCCTGATGAGCAGTTCTTC. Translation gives CAISEGMPDEQFF.

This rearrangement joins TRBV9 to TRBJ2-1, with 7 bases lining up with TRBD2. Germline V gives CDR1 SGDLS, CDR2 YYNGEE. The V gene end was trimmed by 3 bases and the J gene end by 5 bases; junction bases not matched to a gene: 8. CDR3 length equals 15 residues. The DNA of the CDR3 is TGTGCCAGCAGCGCGAGCGGGGTCCCAAACAATGAGCAGTTCTTC. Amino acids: CASSASGVPNNEQFF.

The CDR3 region is CASSPDGAVSSYEQYF. CDR3 in DNA: TGCGCCAGCAGCCCGGATGGGGCGGTGAGCTCCTACGAGCAGTACTTC. The V gene is TRBV4-1, the J gene TRBJ2-7; D is perhaps TRBD1 (5 bases). Trimming removed 4 bases at V and 0 bases at J, with 16 bases between. CDR3 length equals 16 residues. CDR1 MGHRA and CDR2 YSYEKL come from the germline V gene.

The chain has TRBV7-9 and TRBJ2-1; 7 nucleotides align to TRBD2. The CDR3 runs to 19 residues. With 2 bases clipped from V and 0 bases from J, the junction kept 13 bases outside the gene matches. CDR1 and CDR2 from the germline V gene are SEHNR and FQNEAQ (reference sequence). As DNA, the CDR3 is TGTGCCAGCAGCTTATGGCCGGCAGGGTCGGGAGGCTCCTACAATGAGCAGTTCTTC. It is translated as CASSLWPAGSGGSYNEQFF.

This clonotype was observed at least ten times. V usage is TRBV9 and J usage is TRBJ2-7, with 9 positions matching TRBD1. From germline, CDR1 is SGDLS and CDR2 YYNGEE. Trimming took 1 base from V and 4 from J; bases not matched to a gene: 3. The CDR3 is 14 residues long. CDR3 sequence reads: CASSVRQGGYEQYF. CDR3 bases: TGTGCCAGCAGCGTAAGACAGGGGGGGTACGAGCAGTACTTC.

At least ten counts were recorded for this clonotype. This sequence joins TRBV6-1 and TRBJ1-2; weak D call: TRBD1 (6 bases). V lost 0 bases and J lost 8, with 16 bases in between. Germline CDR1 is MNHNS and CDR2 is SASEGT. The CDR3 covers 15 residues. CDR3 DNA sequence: TGTGCCAGCAGTGAAGCGCTTCTGGGGGCTGTAGGCTACACCTTC. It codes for CASSEALLGAVGYTF.

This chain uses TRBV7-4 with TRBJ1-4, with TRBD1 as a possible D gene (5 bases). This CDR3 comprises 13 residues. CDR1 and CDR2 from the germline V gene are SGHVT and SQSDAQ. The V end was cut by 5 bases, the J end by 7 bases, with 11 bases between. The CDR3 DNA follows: TGTGCCAGCAGCCACGGGGGGACTGAAAAACTGTTTTTT. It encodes CASSHGGTEKLFF.

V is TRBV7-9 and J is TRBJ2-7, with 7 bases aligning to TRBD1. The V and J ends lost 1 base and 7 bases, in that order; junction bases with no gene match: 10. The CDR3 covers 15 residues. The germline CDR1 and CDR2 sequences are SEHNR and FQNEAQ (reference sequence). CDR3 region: CASSLVDRSYNEQYF. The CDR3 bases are TGTGCCAGCAGCTTAGTGGACAGGTCTTACAATGAGCAGTACTTC.

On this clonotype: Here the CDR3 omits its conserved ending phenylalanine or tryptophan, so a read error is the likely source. The CDR3 is CSAGTSGGNTEAFS. The CDR3 bases are TGCAGTGCTGGGACTAGCGGGGGGAACACTGAAGCTTTCTCT. J is TRBJ1-1 and V is TRBV20-1, with D perhaps matching TRBD1 (5 bases). This CDR3 has 14 amino acids. Between the trimmed V and J ends, which lost 5 bases and 1 base, there was a span of 14 bases. Germline CDR1 and CDR2: DFQATT and SNEGSKA (reference sequence).

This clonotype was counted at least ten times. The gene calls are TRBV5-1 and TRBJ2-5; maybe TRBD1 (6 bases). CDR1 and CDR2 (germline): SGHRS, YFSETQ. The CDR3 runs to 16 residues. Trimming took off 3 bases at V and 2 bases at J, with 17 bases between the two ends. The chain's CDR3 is CASSSQPTGNQETQYF. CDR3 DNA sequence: TGCGCCAGCAGCTCCCAACCCACAGGGAATCAAGAGACCCAGTACTTC.

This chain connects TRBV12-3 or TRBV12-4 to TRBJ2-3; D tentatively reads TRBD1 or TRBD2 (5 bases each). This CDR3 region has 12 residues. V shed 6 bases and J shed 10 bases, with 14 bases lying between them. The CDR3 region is CASRKFGAPQYF. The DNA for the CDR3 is TGTGCCAGCAGGAAGTTCGGGGCCCCGCAGTATTTT.

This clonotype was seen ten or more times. CDR3 nucleotide sequence: TGTGCCAGCAGTCGAGGGGGTTCTAACTATGGCTACACCTTC. Its protein is CASSRGGSNYGYTF. This chain links TRBV7-2 with TRBJ1-2; a possible D gene is TRBD1 (6 bases). There are 14 residues in the CDR3. Germline V gene lookup returns CDR1 SGHTA and CDR2 FQGNSA. Trimming stripped 6 bases from V and 0 bases from J, with 11 bases between.

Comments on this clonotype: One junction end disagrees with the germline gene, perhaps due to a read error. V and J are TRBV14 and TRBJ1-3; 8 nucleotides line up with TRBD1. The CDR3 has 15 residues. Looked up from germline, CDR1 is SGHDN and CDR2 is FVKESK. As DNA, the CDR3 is TGTGCCAGCAGCCCCGACAGGGGCGGAGGAAACACCACATATTTT. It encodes CASSPDRGGGNTTYF.

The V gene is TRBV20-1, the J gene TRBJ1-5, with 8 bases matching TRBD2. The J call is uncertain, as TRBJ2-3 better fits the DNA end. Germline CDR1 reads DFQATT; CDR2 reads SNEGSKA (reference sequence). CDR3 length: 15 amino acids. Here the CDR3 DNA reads TGCAGTGCTAGATCCACGGGGGGGCAGGCAGATACGCAGTATTTT. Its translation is CSARSTGGQADTQYF.

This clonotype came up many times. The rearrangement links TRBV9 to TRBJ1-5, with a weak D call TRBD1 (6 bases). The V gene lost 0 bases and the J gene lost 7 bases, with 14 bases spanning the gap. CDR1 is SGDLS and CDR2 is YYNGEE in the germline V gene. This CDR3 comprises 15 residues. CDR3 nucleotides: TGTGCCAGCAGCGTAGCAGGGGTAGAGGGACAGCCCCAGCATTTT. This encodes CASSVAGVEGQPQHF.